This T cell receptor (beta chain) appears in the sequencing data of a study of post-analysis software for immune sequencing data. Study information: The cohort encompassed relapsing-remitting, secondary progressive and progressive-relapsing multiple sclerosis disease courses.

On this clonotype itself: What it binds is not known.

TCR beta libraries were prepared from cDNA with unique molecular identifiers. MiXCR, applied by TCRdb to the PCR reads, yields one record per CDR3 protein. The data contain fewer than 850,000 distinct CDR3 sequences, less than 35% of them singletons. Study-wide results and caveats: Significantly lower normalized Chao1 diversity was seen in multiple sclerosis patients than in controls. When the samples were clustered directly with F measure, those that had been prepared in the same batch showed strong co-clustering.

Material for sequencing was blood. The TCR was taken from a girl aged 10 to 17 with multiple sclerosis.

CDR3 DNA: TGTGCCAGCAGCAAACAGGGTGCACGTGACTACACCTTC. Protein: CASSKQGARDYTF. The rearrangement links TRBV11-2 to TRBJ1-2, with D possibly matching TRBD1 (6 bases). V lost 5 bases and J 10 bases, leaving 17 bases between the germline ends. This CDR3 region has 13 residues. The germline V gene encodes CDR1 SGHAT and CDR2 FQNNGV.